These T cell receptor beta chains were read from a single sample in a study of PD-L1 blockade in urothelial cancer. The data were produced by immunoSEQ multiplex PCR, yet TCRdb's version contains in-frame clones alone and is incomplete. The top ten hold roughly 7% of the sample, which has 35,000 to 40,000 clones, about four fifths seen once. The sequencing used PBMCs, collected around atezolizumab (anti-PD-L1) treatment. These TCRs come from a man aged 60-69 years with urothelial cancer. Both conserved end residues are part of each CDR3. The order of the fields is V gene, J gene, D gene, clone size, CDR3 DNA, CDR3 protein. D genes are given only for firm matches. Rows may omit the clone size; those that give it use once, few, many or a size class.

TRBV6-5,TRBJ1-1,-,-,TGTGCCAGCAGTCCGGGCCCCCTGAGGGACACTGAAGCTTTCTTT,CASSPGPLRDTEAFF
TRBV9,TRBJ1-5,TRBD1,-,TGTGCCAGCAGCGTAGAGGCAGGGGGCCAGCCCCAGCATTTT,CASSVEAGGQPQHF
TRBV4-1,TRBJ2-2,-,few,TGCGCCAGCAGCCAACCCCTAGCGTCCGGGGAGCTGTTTTTT,CASSQPLASGELFF
TRBV28,TRBJ2-7,TRBD1,-,TGTGCCAGCAACGGACAGGAGCCCTACGAGCAGTACTTC,CASNGQEPYEQYF
TRBV2,TRBJ2-7,-,-,TGTGCCAGCAAAATCGGGTACGAGCAGTACTTC,CASKIGYEQYF
TRBV7-9,TRBJ1-4,TRBD1,-,TGTGCCAGCAGCCAGGACAGGGGTGAAAAACTGTTTTTT,CASSQDRGEKLFF
TRBV5-1,TRBJ1-4,-,-,TGCGCCAGCAGCAAAACAGGGCCTGGGGAAAAACTGTTTTTT,CASSKTGPGEKLFF
TRBV4-1,TRBJ2-3,-,few,TGCGCCAGCAGCCTAAACCCTTGGGAGCGTACGCAGTATTTT,CASSLNPWERTQYF
TRBV7-8,TRBJ2-5,-,-,TGTGCCAGCAGCTTAGGTAGTCAAGAGACCCAGTACTTC,CASSLGSQETQYF
TRBV2,TRBJ1-4,TRBD1,-,TGTGCCAGCAATCGGGACAGGGATGAAAAACTGTTTTTT,CASNRDRDEKLFF
TRBV6-5,TRBJ2-2,-,-,TGTGCCAGCAGCCTAGCCGGGGAGCTGTTTTTT,CASSLAGELFF
TRBV5-1,TRBJ2-1,TRBD2,-,TGCGCCAGCAGCTTTTATAGCGGGGGGGCCCGGGAGCAGTTCTTC,CASSFYSGGAREQFF
TRBV6-1,TRBJ1-3,-,-,TGTGCCATCGTGGACAAGCCCGGAAACACCATATATTTT,CAIVDKPGNTIYF
TRBV27,TRBJ2-5,-,-,TGTGCCAGCTCGAGACAGTTCCAAGAGACCCAGTACTTC,CASSRQFQETQYF
TRBV7-8,TRBJ1-5,-,-,TGTGCCAGCAGCTTAGGGCGGGGGGGCGAGGGCAATCAGCCCCAGCATTTT,CASSLGRGGEGNQPQHF
TRBV4-1,TRBJ2-3,TRBD2,-,TGCGCCAGCAGCCAAGTCTCAGCGGGAGGCACAGATACGCAGTATTTT,CASSQVSAGGTDTQYF
TRBV28,TRBJ2-3,-,-,TGTGCCAGCAGTACGCAGGGCACAGATACGCAGTATTTT,CASSTQGTDTQYF
TRBV6-1,TRBJ1-3,-,-,TGTGCCAGCAGTAAACGACAGGAGCGAAACACCATATATTTT,CASSKRQERNTIYF
TRBV7-8,TRBJ2-7,TRBD1,-,TGTGCCAGCAGCCTGGGAACAGGGGGCTTCTACGAGCAGTACTTC,CASSLGTGGFYEQYF
TRBV28,TRBJ2-5,TRBD1,-,TGTGCCAGCAGTTTAATACAGGGGACCAGGAAGACCCAGTACTTC,CASSLIQGTRKTQYF
TRBV5-4,TRBJ2-4,TRBD2,-,TGTGCCAGCAGCTTGGCGGGGACTAGCGGCCATCAAAACATTCAGTACTTC,CASSLAGTSGHQNIQYF
TRBV7-2,TRBJ2-7,TRBD2,-,TGTGCCAGCAGCAATGGACTAGCGGGGGAGCTCCGAATAGAGCAGTACTTC,CASSNGLAGELRIEQYF
TRBV4-2,TRBJ1-2,-,-,TGTGCCAGCAGCCAAGATATGGCTTCCTATGGCTACACCTTC,CASSQDMASYGYTF
TRBV7-3,TRBJ2-1,-,-,TGTGCCAGCAGCTTATGGCAGGGCTATGAGCAGTTCTTC,CASSLWQGYEQFF
TRBV4-1,TRBJ2-5,-,-,TGCGCCAGCAGCCAAGATTGGGGGGGCGGCGGGGAGACCCAGTACTTC,CASSQDWGGGGETQYF
TRBV7-9,TRBJ2-2,TRBD1,-,TGTGCCAGCAGCTTAGCCTTCGGACAGGGCCCCGGGGAGCTGTTTTTT,CASSLAFGQGPGELFF
TRBV5-6,TRBJ1-2,TRBD1,-,TGTGCCAGCAGCTCCTGGGACAGGGAATTCCTCAGGGAGGACTACACCTTC,CASSSWDREFLREDYTF
TRBV29-1,TRBJ2-7,TRBD1,-,TGCAGCGTGGGGACAGGGGCCGAGCAGTACTTC,CSVGTGAEQYF
TRBV10-1,TRBJ2-1,-,-,TGCGCCAGCAGTGATTCAGGGAACGATGAGCAGTTCTTC,CASSDSGNDEQFF
TRBV5-1,TRBJ2-7,TRBD2,-,TGCGCCAGCTCGGAGCGGGGGGACTCCTACGAGCAGTACTTC,CASSERGDSYEQYF
TRBV6-1,TRBJ1-5,-,few,TGTGCCAGCAGTGTGGGCAGTTATAGCAATCAGCCCCAGCATTTT,CASSVGSYSNQPQHF
TRBV18,TRBJ2-1,TRBD2,-,TGTGCCAGCTCGGCCGGCGGGGGGGCGGTCTACAATGAGCAGTTCTTC,CASSAGGGAVYNEQFF
TRBV7-7,TRBJ2-5,-,-,TGTGCCAGCAGCTTATTTGCGGGACAAGAGACCCAGTACTTC,CASSLFAGQETQYF
TRBV11-1,TRBJ2-3,-,-,TGTGCCAGCAGGGGCCCACGCACAGATACGCAGTATTTT,CASRGPRTDTQYF
TRBV28,TRBJ1-6,TRBD1,-,TGTGCCAGCAGTCCCGGGACAGGACGCGCACCCCTCCACTTT,CASSPGTGRAPLHF
TRBV7-2,TRBJ2-1,TRBD2,once,TGTGCCAGCAGCTCCTTGGGCGGGGGGTTGGATGAGCAGTTCTTC,CASSSLGGGLDEQFF
TRBV2,TRBJ2-3,-,few,TGTGCCAGCGTGGTCGACAGCAACACAGATACGCAGTATTTT,CASVVDSNTDTQYF
TRBV19,TRBJ2-6,-,-,TGTGCCAGCCGGGGGGCCGGGGCCAACGTCCTGACTTTC,CASRGAGANVLTF
TRBV5-6,TRBJ2-3,TRBD2,-,TGTGCCAGCAGCTCCGAGTGGATAGCGGGAGGGGCAGATACGCAGTATTTT,CASSSEWIAGGADTQYF
TRBV19,TRBJ2-5,TRBD2,-,TGTGCCAGTAGTATAGATCGGACTAGCGGGGACCAAGAGACCCAGTACTTC,CASSIDRTSGDQETQYF
TRBV30,TRBJ2-1,-,once,TGTGCCTGGAGCCCCAACAGGGAGCAGTTCTTC,CAWSPNREQFF
TRBV15,TRBJ1-1,TRBD1,-,TGTGCCACCAGCGCAGATGACAGGGGGAACACTGAAGCTTTCTTT,CATSADDRGNTEAFF
TRBV6-5,TRBJ1-6,-,-,TGTGCCAGCAGCGGGATCTCGCGGGGGAATTCACCCCTCCACTTT,CASSGISRGNSPLHF